This T cell receptor (beta chain) was retrieved from a study of cytomegalovirus exposure and HLA in healthy donors. Study results and limitations: 87-base-pair reads could not separate some V segments, including TRBV6-2 and TRBV6-3.

The primer mix had 60 Vbeta and 13 Jbeta primers. The method was immunoSEQ multiplex PCR; TCRdb's version includes in-frame clones alone and lacks a portion of them. Of about 77,000 clones detected, about 73% appear once; the ten largest clones hold around 4.2%. CDR1 is MDHEN, CDR2 SYDVKM, per germline. Trimming cost V 8 bases and J 3 bases; bases outside gene matches: 6. CDR3 size: 13 residues. In regard to this clone: Its cognate antigen is unknown.

The sequenced sample was PBMCs. The V and J genes are TRBV28 and TRBJ2-7; 8 bases are shared with TRBD2. This clonotype originated in a man aged 35-49 years in good health and CMV-seronegative. CDR3 protein: CASVRRGVYEQYF. The CDR3 bases are TGTGCCAGCGTCAGGCGGGGGGTCTACGAGCAGTACTTC.